The 32 T cell receptor beta chains below come from one sample, sequenced in a study of T cell repertoires in cytomegalovirus infection. These receptors have no identified antigens. TCRdb re-called the reads through MiXCR, storing one row per CDR3 protein. The sample includes about 920,000 distinct CDR3 sequences, about 33% of them seen just once. Specimen: cultured CD8+ T cells from PBMCs, collected from culture after CMV antigen stimulation. The receptors stem from a human donor in good health (CMV status not recorded). Some clones in this sample may be carry-over from other donors' samples.

This clonotype was found many times. The rearrangement links TRBV4-3 to TRBJ2-5; D possibly corresponds to TRBD2 (6 bases). Germline-derived CDR1 and CDR2 are LGHNA and YSLEER. This CDR3 region has 17 residues. The germline V and J ends were trimmed by 0 bases and 4 bases, with 18 bases remaining between them. The CDR3 reads CASSQDPGPRRVETQYF. The CDR3 nucleotides read TGCGCCAGCAGCCAAGATCCGGGACCCCGGAGGGTAGAGACCCAGTACTTC.

The CDR3: CASSQDTAPGETQYF. The CDR3 DNA follows: TGTGCCAGCAGCCAAGATACGGCCCCAGGGGAGACCCAGTACTTC. This chain links TRBV3-1 with TRBJ2-5; D may be TRBD1 (5 bases). The CDR3 runs to 15 residues. Trimming pared 0 bases from V and 5 bases from J, leaving 13 bases between. Germline V gives CDR1 LGHDT, CDR2 YNNKEL (reference sequence).

In its sample, this clonotype was seen once. This chain links TRBV28 with TRBJ2-2; 7 bases align to TRBD1. The CDR3 runs to 17 residues. V trimming: 2 bases; J trimming: 3 bases; junction bases outside the gene matches: 9. The germline V gene encodes CDR1 MDHEN and CDR2 SYDVKM. In DNA form, the CDR3 reads TGTGCCAGCAGTTTAACAGGGGAACTGCTGGACACCGGGGAGCTGTTTTTT. This translates into CASSLTGELLDTGELFF.

Comments on this clonotype: The limits of the CDR3 on the DNA are not certain, so only TCRdb's listed CDR3 is given. The CDR3 loop reads CASSSGGGYQETQYF. The V call is TRBV19, the J call TRBJ2-5; the D call TRBD2 from the table was never checked on the DNA. The CDR3 has 15 residues if both end residues are counted. Looked up from germline, CDR1 is LNHDA and CDR2 is SQIVND (reference sequence).

The chain's CDR3 is CASFLGTSPYNEQFF. The CDR3 bases are TGTGCCAGCTTCCTTGGGACTAGCCCTTACAATGAGCAGTTCTTC. This sequence joins TRBV6-6 and TRBJ2-1, with 9 bases that match TRBD2. Looked up from germline, CDR1 is MNHNY and CDR2 is SVGAGI (reference sequence). The CDR3 runs 15 residues. J lost 4 bases, V lost 8 bases, and 9 bases had no gene match.

The chain is built from TRBV6-1 and TRBJ2-2; TRBD1 is a possible D gene (6 bases). The CDR3 covers 15 residues. CDR1 and CDR2 from the germline V gene are MNHNS and SASEGT. V was cut by 7 bases and J by 5 bases, with 17 bases left in between. The CDR3 DNA reads TGTGCCAGCACAGGGGCCCGTCAGGAGACCGGGGAGCTGTTTTTT. It yields the protein CASTGARQETGELFF.

There are a few counts of this clonotype. The chain is built from TRBV19 and TRBJ2-1, with TRBD1 identical over 10 bases. The trim removed 5 bases at V and 7 bases at J, leaving 5 bases unmatched. This CDR3 contains 14 residues. The germline V gene has CDR1 LNHDA and CDR2 SQIVND (reference sequence). CDR3 sequence (DNA): TGTGCCAGTAGTGTGGGACAGGGGTTAAATGAGCAGTTCTTC. Translated: CASSVGQGLNEQFF.

About this clonotype itself: A much more abundant neighbour one base away suggests this may be a read error. The chain recombines TRBV27 with TRBJ2-2, with D possibly being TRBD2 (6 bases). The V and J ends lost 10 bases and 4 bases respectively, with 10 bases between them. The length of the CDR3 is 12 residues. Germline values: CDR1 MNHEY, CDR2 SMNVEV (reference sequence). CDR3 sequence reads: CATLGGTGELFF. CDR3 in DNA: TGTGCCACCCTGGGGGGCACCGGGGAGCTGTTTTTT.

The V and J genes are TRBV12-5 and TRBJ2-1; tentatively, D is TRBD1 (5 bases). This CDR3 contains 14 residues. The ends were cut back, 4 bases at V and 3 bases at J, with 10 bases in the middle. The germline V gene has CDR1 LGHNT and CDR2 FRNRAP. The CDR3 bases are TGTGCTAGTGGTTCCGACAGAAACTACAATGAGCAGTTCTTC. Translation: CASGSDRNYNEQFF.

CDR3 nucleotides: TGTGCCAGCAGCTCCAACGGGCCAGCCCGGGGCGTATATTTT. Its protein is CASSSNGPARGVYF. The chain combines TRBV7-2 with TRBJ1-3; tentative D call: TRBD1 (5 bases). Trimming removed 4 bases at V and 14 bases at J, with 21 bases between. The germline CDR1 and CDR2 sequences are SGHTA and FQGNSA. The CDR3 consists of 14 residues.

This sequence joins TRBV19 and TRBJ1-1; tentative D call: TRBD1 (5 bases). Between the trimmed V and J ends, which lost 3 bases and 4 bases, there was a span of 12 bases. The CDR3 totals 14 residues. Germline CDR1 and CDR2: LNHDA and SQIVND (reference sequence). This CDR3 is CASSIAGGSTEAFF. DNA of the CDR3: TGTGCCAGTAGTATTGCTGGGGGGAGCACTGAAGCTTTCTTT.

This clonotype was seen many times. This sequence joins TRBV7-3 and TRBJ1-2; 7 nucleotides line up with TRBD1. Germline V gene lookup returns CDR1 SGHTA and CDR2 FQGTGA. V gave up 1 base and J gave up 6 bases; unmatched junction bases: 11. This CDR3 region has 16 residues. CDR3 amino acids: CASSLIDRGTEDGYTF. The CDR3 DNA is TGTGCCAGCAGCTTAATCGATAGAGGGACAGAGGATGGCTACACCTTC.

This chain uses TRBV4-1 with TRBJ2-1; unclear D gene. The CDR3 runs 11 residues. Germline V CDR1 and CDR2: MGHRA, YSYEKL. V was clipped by 1 base and J by 14 bases, with 9 bases between them. This CDR3 is CASSQGRSKFF. The DNA of the CDR3 is TGCGCCAGCAGCCAAGGAAGGTCCAAGTTCTTC.

The chain combines TRBV24-1 with TRBJ2-3; 9 bases are a match to TRBD1. There are 14 residues in the CDR3. V was pared by 6 bases and J by 6 bases, with 6 bases of the junction left unmatched. The germline CDR1 and CDR2 sequences are KGHDR and SFDVKD. This CDR3 reads CATSRTGEPDTQYF. In nucleotides, the CDR3 is TGTGCCACCAGTCGGACAGGGGAACCGGATACGCAGTATTTT.

This clonotype was picked up many times. This chain connects TRBV7-9 to TRBJ2-3; 7 positions agree with TRBD2. V shed 5 bases, J shed 2 bases, and the junction held 10 bases outside the gene matches. The CDR3 totals 16 residues. Germline V gene lookup returns CDR1 SEHNR and CDR2 FQNEAQ (reference sequence). CDR3 protein: CASSALGGGDTDTQYF. The CDR3 DNA sequence: TGTGCCAGCAGCGCCCTGGGCGGGGGAGACACAGATACGCAGTATTTT.

A note on this clonotype: An end of the junction does not agree with germline; a read error may underlie this. The chain employs TRBV11-2 and TRBJ2-3; TRBD2 matches 14 bases. This CDR3 region has 17 residues. Germline V CDR1 and CDR2: SGHAT, FQNNGV. CDR3 in amino acids: CASSLGLAGALTDSQYF. The CDR3 nucleotides read TGTGCCAGCAGTCTGGGACTAGCGGGGGCGCTCACAGATTCGCAGTATTTT. The full variable domain, its missing parts supplied by reference TRBV11-2 and TRBJ2-3, is EAGVAQSPRYKIIEKRQSVAFWCNPISGHATLYWYQQILGQGPKLLIQFQNNGVVDDSQLPKDRFSAERLKGVDSTLKIQPAKLEDSAVYLCASSLGLAGALTDSQYFGPGTRLTVL.

This clonotype was counted only a few times. This chain joins TRBV6-2 or TRBV6-3 and TRBJ2-4; 10 bases map to TRBD2. The CDR3 contains 16 residues. Germline assignment: CDR1 MNHEY and CDR2 SVGEGT. The V segment lost 6 bases and the J segment 0 bases; nucleotides outside the gene matches: 5. The CDR3 sequence is CASRLLAGVAKNIQYF. The CDR3 DNA follows: TGTGCCAGCAGGCTCCTAGCGGGGGTAGCCAAAAACATTCAGTACTTC.

The chain employs TRBV5-1 and TRBJ2-7; possibly TRBD2 for D (5 bases). The CDR3 extends over 12 amino acids. Germline lookup yields CDR1 SGHRS and CDR2 YFSETQ. The V gene lost 4 bases and the J gene lost 5 bases, with 10 bases spanning the gap. The CDR3 region is CASSPEENEQYF. The CDR3 DNA is TGCGCCAGCAGCCCGGAGGAGAACGAGCAGTACTTC.

The CDR3 spells CASSPFWTGPYSNQPQHF. The CDR3 nucleotides are TGTGCCAGCAGCCCGTTTTGGACAGGGCCATATAGCAATCAGCCCCAGCATTTT. This chain uses TRBV28 with TRBJ1-5; 8 nucleotides line up with TRBD1. Germline V gene lookup returns CDR1 MDHEN and CDR2 SYDVKM. The ends lost 6 bases at V and 0 bases at J; junction bases unmatched: 13. The CDR3 has 18 amino acids.

In this sample, this clonotype turned up a few times. The chain is built from TRBV19 and TRBJ1-2, with unresolved D. Germline CDR1 reads LNHDA; CDR2 reads SQIVND (reference sequence). The CDR3 has 13 amino acids. V lost 4 bases to trimming and J lost 4 bases, with 10 bases between them. The CDR3 nucleotides read TGTGCCAGTAGTAGCCAGGCCGGCTATGGCTACACCTTC. This translates into CASSSQAGYGYTF.

The V and J genes are TRBV9 and TRBJ2-7; TRBD1 is a possible D gene (6 bases). This CDR3 has 15 amino acids. Germline V gives CDR1 SGDLS, CDR2 YYNGEE. V shed 4 bases and J shed 2 bases, with 16 bases lying between them. CDR3 in amino acids: CASSPPGTKPYEQYF. The CDR3 bases are TGTGCCAGCAGCCCCCCTGGGACAAAACCCTACGAGCAGTACTTC.

This chain uses TRBV19 with TRBJ1-5, with D hard to call. V lost 5 bases and J 1 base, leaving 12 bases between the germline ends. CDR1 is LNHDA and CDR2 is SQIVND in the germline V gene (reference sequence). This CDR3 has 15 residues. In DNA, the CDR3 is TGTGCCAGTAGTTGGAGGGAGTCGAGCAATCAGCCCCAGCATTTT. This codes for CASSWRESSNQPQHF.

As for this clonotype: A clone one base away is much larger, so this may be a read error. This chain joins TRBV7-4 and TRBJ1-4; tentatively, D is TRBD1 (5 bases). Between the trimmed V and J ends, which lost 6 bases and 7 bases, there was a span of 15 bases. This CDR3 is built from 14 residues. The germline CDR1 and CDR2 sequences are SGHVT and SQSDAQ. DNA for the CDR3: TGTGCCAGCAGACCGGACATGGTCCCTGAAAAACTGTTTTTT. Translated: CASRPDMVPEKLFF.

This chain connects TRBV6-5 to TRBJ1-1; weak D call: TRBD1 (5 bases). Germline V gene data show CDR1 as MNHEY and CDR2 as SVGAGI. The CDR3 contains 13 residues. Trimming cost V 6 bases and J 1 base, with 9 bases left between them. The DNA of the CDR3 is TGTGCCAGCAGAGATACAGGGAACACTGAAGCTTTCTTT. Residues: CASRDTGNTEAFF.

This clonotype turned up a few times. The chain combines TRBV28 with TRBJ2-7, with 11 nucleotides matching TRBD1. Germline CDR1 and CDR2: MDHEN and SYDVKM. The CDR3 consists of 15 residues. The V gene end was trimmed by 5 bases and the J gene end by 3 bases; junction bases not matched to a gene: 6. CDR3: CASSEDRGLIYEQYV. The CDR3 nucleotides are TGTGCCAGCAGTGAGGACAGGGGGCTCATCTACGAGCAGTACGTC.

This clonotype occurred once. This rearrangement joins TRBV6-5 to TRBJ2-7, with D unclear. V was shortened by 0 bases and J by 3 bases, with 9 bases between the two germline ends. The CDR3 covers 14 residues. From germline, CDR1 is MNHEY and CDR2 SVGAGI. The CDR3 DNA follows: TGTGCCAGCAGTTACTCGTACCAAAACTACGAGCAGTACTTC. Translating it yields CASSYSYQNYEQYF.

This clonotype showed up many times. The chain carries TRBV5-1 and TRBJ1-4; a possible D gene is TRBD1 (5 bases). Germline lookup yields CDR1 SGHRS and CDR2 YFSETQ. V was clipped by 4 bases and J by 0 bases, with 13 bases between them. The CDR3 is made up of 16 amino acids. The CDR3 is CASSPKDTSTNEKLFF. The CDR3 bases are TGCGCCAGCAGCCCTAAGGACACGTCAACTAATGAAAAACTGTTTTTT.

This clonotype was recorded many times. This chain uses TRBV6-1 with TRBJ2-5; a possible D gene is TRBD2 (7 bases). Trimming took off 7 bases at V and 2 bases at J, with 14 bases between the two ends. Germline-derived CDR1 and CDR2 are MNHNS and SASEGT. This CDR3 is 14 amino acids long. CDR3 loop: CASTLGGAQETQYF. The CDR3 region has the DNA TGTGCCAGCACTTTAGGGGGGGCTCAAGAGACCCAGTACTTC.

V usage is TRBV4-3 and J usage is TRBJ1-2; D gene unclear. The CDR3 loop spans 15 amino acids. Germline V gene data show CDR1 as LGHNA and CDR2 as YSLEER. V was trimmed by 10 bases and J by 7 bases, leaving 25 bases between them. The chain's CDR3 is CATYGVQEKDFGYTF. Here the CDR3 DNA reads TGCGCCACCTATGGGGTTCAAGAAAAGGATTTTGGCTACACCTTC.

The genes are TRBV2 and TRBJ2-3, with D tentatively TRBD1 or TRBD2 (5 bases each). The CDR3 is 15 residues long. The V end was cut by 7 bases, the J end by 6 bases, with 20 bases between. Germline assignment: CDR1 SNHLY and CDR2 FYNNEI. The CDR3 DNA sequence: TGTGCCAGCATTAACCGGGACGGGAATGGGGATACGCAGTATTTT. Protein: CASINRDGNGDTQYF.

As for this clonotype: A junction end diverges from the germline sequence, so it may reflect a read error. This chain connects TRBV12-3 or TRBV12-4 to TRBJ2-1; D not certain. The CDR3 is 13 amino acids. The CDR3 sequence is CVSSLGIYNEQFF. Here the CDR3 DNA reads TGTGTCAGCAGCCTGGGTATATACAATGAGCAGTTCTTC.

This sequence joins TRBV19 and TRBJ2-1; 7 positions agree with TRBD2. V dropped 7 bases and J dropped 3; count of bases not matched to a gene: 6. CDR3 length: 14 residues. The germline V gene has CDR1 LNHDA and CDR2 SQIVND (reference sequence). CDR3 in amino acids: CASILGDYYNEQFF. The DNA for the CDR3 is TGTGCCAGTATTCTGGGGGACTACTACAATGAGCAGTTCTTC.